These 10 T cell receptor beta chains originate from one sample sequenced in a study of Ad26.COV2.S vaccination and SARS-CoV-2 variants. The table came from immunoSEQ multiplex PCR; TCRdb's copy has only in-frame clones and leaves some out. The sample shows around 450,000 clones, roughly 87% of them seen only once. Regarding treatment: around 19 received Ad26.COV2.S at low or high dose, single or two shots; 5 received placebo; per-sample allocation not given. Sampling took place 63 days after the first vaccine or placebo injection. This specimen was peripheral blood, taken in a trial of Ad26.COV2.S vaccine versus placebo. All receptors derive from a person between 18 and 59 years old who received the Ad26.COV2.S COVID-19 vaccine or a placebo.

This sequence joins TRBV19 and TRBJ2-5; 10 bases are a match to TRBD2. CDR1 and CDR2 (germline): LNHDA, SQIVND (reference sequence). J was trimmed by 5 bases and V by 3 bases; bases with no gene match: 6. The CDR3 loop spans 15 amino acids. The chain's CDR3 is CASSISSGSGETQYF. CDR3 DNA: TGTGCCAGTAGTATTTCTAGCGGGAGTGGGGAGACCCAGTACTTC.

This sequence joins TRBV18 and TRBJ2-2, with 7 nucleotides matching TRBD1. Trimming removed 2 bases from V and 0 bases from J; junction bases left unmatched: 3. The CDR3 contains 16 residues. The germline V gene encodes CDR1 KGHSH and CDR2 LQKENI. The CDR3 region has the DNA TGTGCCAGCTCACCAACCGGGACAGCGAACACCGGGGAGCTGTTTTTT. It codes for CASSPTGTANTGELFF.

This clone occurred a few times. The chain has TRBV19 and TRBJ1-2; D may be TRBD1 (6 bases). There are 14 residues in the CDR3. V lost 7 bases, J lost 4 bases, and 16 bases lay in between. The germline CDR1 and CDR2 sequences are LNHDA and SQIVND (reference sequence). Written as DNA, the CDR3 is TGTGCCAGTATTGACAGGAGTCGCTTCTATGGCTACACCTTC. The encoded protein is CASIDRSRFYGYTF.

The chain recombines TRBV19 with TRBJ1-5; D gene unclear. Looked up from germline, CDR1 is LNHDA and CDR2 is SQIVND (reference sequence). The CDR3 is 15 residues long. V was trimmed by 1 base and J by 0 bases, leaving 7 bases between them. The chain's CDR3 is CASSIGKHSNQPQHF. The CDR3, as DNA: TGTGCCAGTAGTATAGGGAAACATAGCAATCAGCCCCAGCATTTT.

The count of this clone is one. V gene TRBV7-8 combines with J gene TRBJ1-5; unclear D gene. Germline V gene lookup returns CDR1 SGHVS and CDR2 FQNEAQ. V lost 3 bases, J lost 5 bases, and 14 bases lay in between. The CDR3 length is 15 residues. The CDR3 DNA is TGTGCCAGCAGCTTGCTTAGAGCAAGCGATCAGCCCCAGCATTTT. This sequence encodes CASSLLRASDQPQHF. The full variable domain, with the rest looked up from reference TRBV7-8 and TRBJ1-5, is GAGVSQSPRYKVAKRGQDVALRCDPISGHVSLFWYQQALGQGPEFLTYFQNEAQLDKSGLPSDRFFAERPEGSVSTLKIQRTQQEDSAVYLCASSLLRASDQPQHFGDGTRLSIL.

The chain combines TRBV7-9 with TRBJ1-3; 7 nucleotides match TRBD1. This CDR3 has 18 residues. Germline V gives CDR1 SEHNR, CDR2 FQNEAQ (reference sequence). Trimming took 4 bases from V and 6 from J; bases not matched to a gene: 18. The DNA for the CDR3 is TGTGCCAGCAGCTCGAACCAGCGACAGGGCCTATTGACAAACACCATATATTTT. This gives the protein CASSSNQRQGLLTNTIYF.

The chain joins TRBV3-1 (or the pseudogene TRBV3-2) to TRBJ2-7; D unclear. Per germline, CDR1 LGHDT and CDR2 YNNKEL (reference sequence). V was shortened by 1 base and J by 2 bases, with 12 bases between the two germline ends. This CDR3 region has 15 residues. The CDR3 DNA sequence: TGTGCCAGCAGCCAAGTGTCCTCAGAAGCCTACGAGCAGTACTTC. Translating it yields CASSQVSSEAYEQYF.

This chain uses TRBV28 with TRBJ2-5, with D perhaps given as TRBD1 or TRBD2 (5 bases each). Per the germline V gene, CDR1 is MDHEN and CDR2 is SYDVKM. Trimming removed 7 bases from V and 9 bases from J, with 21 bases in between. This CDR3 contains 14 residues. This CDR3 reads CASTTVGPGRSQYF. The CDR3 bases are TGTGCCAGCACAACGGTGGGGCCAGGGAGATCCCAGTACTTC.

This rearrangement joins TRBV10-2 to TRBJ2-6; 11 bases match TRBD1. The CDR3 contains 18 residues. V shed 7 bases and J 0 bases; nucleotides not matched to a gene: 8. Per germline, CDR1 WSHSY and CDR2 SAAADI. CDR3 protein: CASTSRTGGSSGANVLTF. CDR3 in DNA: TGCGCCAGCACCTCACGGACAGGGGGCTCCTCTGGGGCCAACGTCCTGACTTTC.

The chain uses TRBV14 and TRBJ2-1; D unresolved. The CDR3 runs to 13 residues. Germline CDR1 and CDR2: SGHDN and FVKESK. Between the trimmed V and J ends, which lost 4 bases and 4 bases, there was a span of 8 bases. The CDR3 DNA sequence: TGTGCCAGCAGCCGAGACCTGTACAATGAGCAGTTCTTC. It translates to CASSRDLYNEQFF. The entire variable domain, with the rest obtained from reference TRBV14 and TRBJ2-1, is as follows: EAGVTQFPSHSVIEKGQTVTLRCDPISGHDNLYWYRRVMGKEIKFLLHFVKESKQDESGMPNNRFLAERTGGTYSTLKVQPAELEDSGVYFCASSRDLYNEQFFGPGTRLTVL.